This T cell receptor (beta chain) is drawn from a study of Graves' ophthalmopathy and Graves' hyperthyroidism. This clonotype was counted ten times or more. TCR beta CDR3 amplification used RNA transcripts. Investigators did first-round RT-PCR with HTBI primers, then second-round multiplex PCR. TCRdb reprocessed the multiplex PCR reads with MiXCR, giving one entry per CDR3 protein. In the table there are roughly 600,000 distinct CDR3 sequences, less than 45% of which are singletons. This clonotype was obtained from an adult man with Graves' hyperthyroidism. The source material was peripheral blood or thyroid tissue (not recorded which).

CDR3 in DNA: TGTGCCAGCAGTCAGGACAGGGGGGGCTACACCTTC. Translated: CASSQDRGGYTF. The V call is TRBV6-6, the J call TRBJ1-2, with 10 bases fitting TRBD1. The length of the CDR3 is 12 residues. Trimming cost V 5 bases and J 8 bases; bases outside gene matches: 2. CDR1 is MNHNY and CDR2 is SVGAGI in the germline V gene (reference sequence).